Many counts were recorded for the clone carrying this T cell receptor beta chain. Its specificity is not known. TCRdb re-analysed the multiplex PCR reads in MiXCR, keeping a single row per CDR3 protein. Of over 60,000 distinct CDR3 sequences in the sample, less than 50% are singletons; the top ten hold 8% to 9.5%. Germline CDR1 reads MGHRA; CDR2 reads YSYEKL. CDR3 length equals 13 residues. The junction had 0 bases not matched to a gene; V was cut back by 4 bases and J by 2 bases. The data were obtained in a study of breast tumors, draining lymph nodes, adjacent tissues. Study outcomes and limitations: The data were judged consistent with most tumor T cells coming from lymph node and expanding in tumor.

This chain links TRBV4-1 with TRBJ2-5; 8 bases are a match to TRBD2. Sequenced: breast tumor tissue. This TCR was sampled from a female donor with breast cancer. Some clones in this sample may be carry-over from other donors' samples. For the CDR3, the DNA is TGCGCCAGCAGCCCGGGGGGGCAAGAGACCCAGTACTTC. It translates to CASSPGGQETQYF.